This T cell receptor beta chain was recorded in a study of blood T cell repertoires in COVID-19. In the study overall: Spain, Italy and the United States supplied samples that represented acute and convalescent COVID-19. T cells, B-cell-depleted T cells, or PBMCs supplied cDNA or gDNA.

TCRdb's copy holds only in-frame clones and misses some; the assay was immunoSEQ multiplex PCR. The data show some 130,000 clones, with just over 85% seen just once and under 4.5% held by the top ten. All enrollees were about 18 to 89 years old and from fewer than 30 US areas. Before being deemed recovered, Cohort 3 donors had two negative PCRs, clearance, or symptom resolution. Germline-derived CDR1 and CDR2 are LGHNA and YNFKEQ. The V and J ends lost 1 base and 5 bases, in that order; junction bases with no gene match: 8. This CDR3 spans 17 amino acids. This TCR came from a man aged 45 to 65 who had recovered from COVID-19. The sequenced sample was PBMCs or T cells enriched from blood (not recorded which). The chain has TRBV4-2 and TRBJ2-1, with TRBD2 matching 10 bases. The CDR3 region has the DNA TGTGCCAGCAGCCAAGTCTCTAGCGGGGGAGTAAACAATGAGCAGTTCTTC. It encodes CASSQVSSGGVNNEQFF.